One and the same sample provided the 24 T cell receptor beta chains below, sequenced in a study of cytomegalovirus exposure and HLA in healthy donors. The study ran its PCR with 60 Vbeta and 13 Jbeta primers. Profiling relied on immunoSEQ multiplex PCR, and the TCRdb table lists in-frame clones only, not all of them. This table has some 150,000 clones, 70% to 80% appearing once. The sequenced sample was PBMCs. All receptors come from a woman in her thirties in good health and CMV-seropositive.

The chain joins TRBV7-2 to TRBJ2-1, with 9 positions matching TRBD2. V was clipped by 1 base and J by 16 bases; unmatched bases: 8. This CDR3 comprises 13 residues. Germline V CDR1 and CDR2: SGHTA, FQGNSA. The CDR3 region is CASSLGGSGSVFF. The CDR3 DNA is TGTGCCAGCAGCTTAGGGGGTAGCGGGAGTGTTTTCTTC.

V and J are TRBV6-4 and TRBJ2-1; 14 bases match TRBD2. The germline CDR1 and CDR2 sequences are MRHNA and SNTAGT. V lost 4 bases to trimming and J lost 11 bases; unmatched junction nucleotides: 4. This CDR3 region has 14 residues. CDR3 sequence: CASSAGTSGSKQFF. CDR3 nucleotides: TGTGCCAGCAGTGCCGGGACTAGCGGGAGTAAGCAGTTCTTC.

The gene calls are TRBV10-3 and TRBJ2-7, with 9 bases that match TRBD1. CDR3 length: 14 amino acids. In germline, CDR1 is ENHRY, CDR2 SYGVKD. V lost 10 bases, J lost 0 bases, and 7 bases stayed unmatched. CDR3 in amino acids: CASRRQGDSYEQYF. CDR3 nucleotides: TGTGCCAGCCGACGACAGGGGGACTCCTACGAGCAGTACTTC.

The chain joins TRBV5-4 to TRBJ1-4; 9 bases match TRBD1. J gave up 7 bases and V 3 bases, and 10 bases lay outside the gene matches. Germline assignment: CDR1 SGHNT and CDR2 YYREEE (reference sequence). This CDR3 contains 16 residues. CDR3 amino acids: CASSSTGGSNREKLFF. CDR3 in DNA: TGTGCCAGCAGCTCGACAGGGGGGTCTAATCGTGAAAAACTGTTTTTT.

This clone has at least ten counts. The CDR3 is CASSIIGTGQLGGYTF. For the CDR3, the DNA is TGTGCCAGTAGTATTATCGGGACAGGGCAGCTGGGTGGCTACACCTTC. The chain links TRBV19 to TRBJ1-2, with 9 bases matching TRBD1. CDR1 and CDR2 (germline): LNHDA, SQIVND (reference sequence). The CDR3 runs 16 residues. Trimming took 3 bases from V and 7 from J; bases not matched to a gene: 12. The whole variable domain, remainder taken from reference TRBV19 and TRBJ1-2, is DGGITQSPKYLFRKEGQNVTLSCEQNLNHDAMYWYRQDPGQGLRLIYYSQIVNDFQKGDIAEGYSVSREKKESFPLTVTSAQKNPTAFYLCASSIIGTGQLGGYTFGSGTRLTVV.

The rearrangement links TRBV28 to TRBJ1-6, with D possibly being TRBD1 (6 bases). This CDR3 has 16 residues. Germline CDR1 MDHEN, CDR2 SYDVKM. V gave up 7 bases and J gave up 6 bases, with 19 bases separating them. CDR3 protein: CASTTGPGTSNSPLHF. CDR3 nucleotide sequence: TGTGCCAGCACCACAGGGCCCGGGACAAGTAATTCACCCCTCCACTTT. Full variable domain (rest looked up from reference TRBV28 and TRBJ1-6): DVKVTQSSRYLVKRTGEKVFLECVQDMDHENMFWYRQDPGLGLRLIYFSYDVKMKEKGDIPEGYSVSREKKERFSLILESASTNQTSMYLCASTTGPGTSNSPLHFGNGTRLTVT.

This clone has ten or more counts. This sequence joins TRBV6-4 and TRBJ1-2; the match to TRBD1 covers 8 bases. Unmatched junction bases numbered 14, after V lost 6 bases and J lost 2 bases. CDR3 length: 17 residues. Germline lookup yields CDR1 MRHNA and CDR2 SNTAGT. The CDR3, as DNA: TGTGCCAGCAGACCGAACCCGGGACAGGCCACAAACTATGGCTACACCTTC. It encodes CASRPNPGQATNYGYTF.

This chain joins TRBV27 and TRBJ2-1; maybe TRBD2 (5 bases). The length of the CDR3 is 14 residues. The V end lost 6 bases, the J end lost 7 bases, and 16 bases lay between the germline ends. Germline CDR1 and CDR2: MNHEY and SMNVEV (reference sequence). CDR3 sequence: CASSIGSSSNEQFF. For the CDR3, the DNA is TGTGCCAGCAGCATCGGGTCTAGCTCAAATGAGCAGTTCTTC.

The chain combines TRBV27 with TRBJ1-2; D not certain. The CDR3 has 15 amino acids. The V end lost 6 bases, the J end lost 0 bases, and 14 bases lay between the germline ends. Germline CDR1 and CDR2: MNHEY and SMNVEV (reference sequence). CDR3 amino acids: CASRPAGGTNYGYTF. The CDR3 DNA is TGTGCCAGCAGGCCCGCCGGAGGTACTAACTATGGCTACACCTTC.

The chain is built from TRBV5-4 and TRBJ1-2; TRBD1 is a possible D gene (5 bases). This CDR3 comprises 15 residues. Germline V gene data show CDR1 as SGHNT and CDR2 as YYREEE (reference sequence). V was shortened by 5 bases and J by 2 bases, with 16 bases between the two germline ends. This chain's CDR3 is CASSRAGTQNYGYTF. The CDR3 region has the DNA TGTGCCAGCAGTCGGGCCGGGACTCAGAACTATGGCTACACCTTC.

The J gene is TRBJ1-2, the V gene TRBV5-1; TRBD1 agrees at 7 bases. Germline V gene sequence: CDR1 SGHRS, CDR2 YFSETQ. Losses at the gene ends were 3 bases for V and 8 bases for J; bases not matched to a gene: 7. The CDR3 extends over 13 amino acids. As DNA, the CDR3 is TGCGCCAGCAGCTCCTTTGACAGGGCAGGCTACACCTTC. Amino acids: CASSSFDRAGYTF.

This chain joins TRBV27 and TRBJ1-5, with TRBD1 matching over 7 bases. This CDR3 comprises 15 residues. Trimming removed 0 bases from V and 8 bases from J; junction bases left unmatched: 7. Germline assignment: CDR1 MNHEY and CDR2 SMNVEV (reference sequence). For the CDR3, the DNA is TGTGCCAGCAGTTTATCAACAGGGGTTTTAGAGCCCCAGCATTTT. Encoded protein: CASSLSTGVLEPQHF.

The chain employs TRBV9 and TRBJ2-5, with D possibly TRBD2 on 6 matching bases. The tail of the sequence fits TRBJ2-7 better, so the J call may be wrong. The germline CDR1 and CDR2 sequences are SGDLS and YYNGEE. CDR3 size: 14 residues. In DNA form, the CDR3 reads TGTGCCAGCAGCGTTTCGCGGGACCCCTACGAGCAGTACTTC. This encodes CASSVSRDPYEQYF.

The V gene is TRBV6-1, the J gene TRBJ2-7; no clear D. The germline CDR1 and CDR2 sequences are MNHNS and SASEGT. The CDR3 contains 12 residues. V lost 2 bases and J lost 3, with 5 bases in between. The CDR3 nucleotides read TGTGCCAGCAGTGAAAACAACTACGAGCAGTACTTC. Its protein product is CASSENNYEQYF.

The gene calls are TRBV18 and TRBJ1-5; D is perhaps TRBD1 (6 bases). Trimming stripped 3 bases from V and 0 bases from J, with 9 bases between. The CDR3 is made up of 15 amino acids. Germline V CDR1 and CDR2: KGHSH, LQKENI. CDR3 in amino acids: CASSPDSNSNQPQHF. In nucleotides, the CDR3 is TGTGCCAGCTCACCGGACAGCAATAGCAATCAGCCCCAGCATTTT.

The V and J genes are TRBV7-2 and TRBJ2-1; no reliable D call. V lost 1 base to trimming and J lost 8 bases, with 12 bases between them. The CDR3 is 14 amino acids. Germline assignment: CDR1 SGHTA and CDR2 FQGNSA. CDR3 DNA sequence: TGTGCCAGCAGCTTAGACCCGTCTCGGGATGAGCAGTTCTTC. Protein: CASSLDPSRDEQFF.

The chain has TRBV11-2 and TRBJ2-1, with 12 bases matching TRBD2. The CDR3 has 16 residues. Germline values: CDR1 SGHAT, CDR2 FQNNGV. Trimming at V came to 5 bases and at J to 9 bases, leaving 11 bases not matched to a gene. The DNA for the CDR3 is TGTGCCAGCAGCAACTATCCTAGCGGGAGGGCCGCTGAGCAGTTCTTC. Its translation: CASSNYPSGRAAEQFF.

The chain carries TRBV7-7 and TRBJ2-1; 8 positions agree with TRBD2. With 2 bases clipped from V and 3 bases from J, the junction kept 6 bases outside the gene matches. This CDR3 has 16 amino acids. CDR1 is SSHAT, CDR2 FNYEAQ, per germline (reference sequence). The CDR3 sequence: CASSLRAGVSYNEQFF. Written as DNA, the CDR3 is TGTGCCAGCAGCTTAAGAGCGGGAGTCAGCTACAATGAGCAGTTCTTC.

The gene calls are TRBV6-1 and TRBJ1-6, with D possibly being TRBD1 (5 bases). Germline-derived CDR1 and CDR2 are MNHNS and SASEGT. The CDR3 has 17 residues. V lost 0 bases and J 5 bases, leaving 14 bases between the germline ends. The CDR3 sequence is CASSEASSAGHNSPLHF. The CDR3 DNA reads as TGTGCCAGCAGTGAAGCCTCCTCGGCAGGGCATAATTCACCCCTCCACTTT.

A remark on this clone: Germline and junction disagree at one end, which may indicate a read error. The chain employs TRBV7-9 and TRBJ1-4, with TRBD1 matching over 7 bases. This CDR3 comprises 16 residues. The germline gives CDR1 SEHNR, CDR2 FQNEAQ (reference sequence). CDR3 DNA: TGTTCCAGCAGCTCCTGGACAGGAGGAGCTAATGAAAAACTGTTTTTT. Translation gives CSSSSWTGGANEKLFF.

The rearrangement links TRBV10-3 to TRBJ1-1; tentatively, D is TRBD1 (5 bases). Deletions cut 4 bases from V and 4 bases from J, with 13 bases between. The germline gives CDR1 ENHRY, CDR2 SYGVKD. The CDR3 extends over 14 amino acids. The CDR3 DNA reads as TGTGCCATCAGTGCCCAAAGGGGCGGCACTGAAGCTTTCTTT. It yields the protein CAISAQRGGTEAFF.

This chain uses TRBV5-1 with TRBJ1-4; D remains ambiguous. The CDR3 contains 13 residues. The germline V gene has CDR1 SGHRS and CDR2 YFSETQ. Trimming cost V 3 bases and J 0 bases, with 3 bases left between them. The CDR3 DNA follows: TGCGCCAGCAGCTCAGCAACTAATGAAAAACTGTTTTTT. Translated: CASSSATNEKLFF.

Notes on this clone: The junction shows a germline mismatch at one end, possibly a read error. The chain uses TRBV7-9 and TRBJ2-3; 8 nucleotides agree with TRBD2. The CDR3 is 16 residues long. Germline V gives CDR1 SEHNR, CDR2 FQNEAQ (reference sequence). DNA of the CDR3: TGTTCCAGCAGCTTGGTACTCGGACTAGCCGCAGATACGCAGTATTTT. Translating it yields CSSSLVLGLAADTQYF.

A note on this clone: Other nucleotide sequences from this sample produce the same CDR3. The chain joins TRBV4-3 to TRBJ1-1, with D possibly matching TRBD1 (5 bases). Germline V gives CDR1 LGHNA, CDR2 YSLEER. The CDR3 spans 14 residues. The V and J ends lost 1 base and 1 base respectively, with 7 bases between them. The CDR3 DNA reads as TGCGCCAGCAGCCAAGCGGGGGGGAACACTGAAGCTTTCTTT. Its translation: CASSQAGGNTEAFF.